These 21 T cell receptor delta chains originate from one sample sequenced in a study of γδ T cells in repeated Plasmodium falciparum infection. Vgamma9/Vdelta2+ and Vdelta2-negative gammadelta T cells were flow-sorted from PBMC for bulk sequencing. TCRdb repeated clone calling on the multiplex PCR reads with CATT. Among about 51,000 delta-chain clones listed, 1.9% were seen once. Sequenced material: gamma-delta T cells from blood. Receptor source: a pool of human donors (malaria-infected and uninfected, not separated).

Note on this clone: A far larger clone differs by one base, so this is likely a read error. The same CDR3 can be traced to other DNA sequences in this sample. The chain couples TRDV1 to TRDJ1; 11 bases map to TRDD3. Here the J gene was assigned by germline matching of the DNA, as TCRdb has none. The CDR3 length is 26 residues. The V gene's germline CDR1 is TSWWSYY and CDR2 QGS. With 3 bases clipped from V and 6 bases from J, the junction kept 39 bases outside the gene matches. This CDR3 is CALGEPRRIPYWGIIGIGGPRHKLIF. The CDR3 DNA reads as TGTGCTCTTGGGGAGCCTAGACGCATCCCGTACTGGGGGATAATCGGGATCGGGGGGCCTCGTCATAAACTCATCTTT.

In this sample, this clone turned up a few times. TCRdb lists the protein of a much larger clone for this DNA, which differs at residue 10, so this is likely a read error; the protein given here is translated from the DNA itself. The V gene call reads TRDV1; no J gene was called. CDR3 size: 12 residues. Germline loops: CDR1 TSWWSYY, CDR2 QGS. This CDR3 is CALGEPRGEFIF. In DNA form, the CDR3 reads TGTGCTCTTGGGGAACCCCGAGGCGAATTCATCTTT.

With respect to this clone: The protein held in TCRdb is that of a much larger clone and does not match this DNA's translation at residue 20, likely because of a read error; the protein shown is translated from the DNA. With the J gene uncalled, the V gene is TRDV1; the table's D call, TRDD3, has no DNA check behind it. Germline V lookup: CDR1 TSWWSYY, CDR2 QGS. This CDR3 comprises 22 residues. The CDR3 region has the DNA TGTGCTCTTGGGAGGGCCTTCCGTAAGGACTGGGGACACTCCTGGGACACCCGACAGGTGTTTTTC. This encodes CALGRAFRKDWGHSWDTRQVFF.

On this clone itself: TCRdb shows a much larger clone's protein in place of this DNA's translation, and the two differ at residue 9, likely through a read error; the protein shown is translated from the DNA. The chain is built from TRDV3 and TRDJ1, with 8 bases aligning to TRDD2. The J gene, missing from TCRdb, was assigned here through DNA to germline matching. The CDR3 is 20 amino acids. Trimming cost V 1 base and J 0 bases; bases outside gene matches: 22. Germline lookup yields CDR1 TVYSNPD and CDR2 GDNSRS (reference sequence). CDR3: CAFKRPSYYRVTYYTDKLIF. The CDR3 DNA follows: TGTGCCTTTAAGAGGCCTTCCTATTATCGTGTGACATACTACACCGATAAACTCATCTTT.

This clone was recorded many times. TCRdb pairs this DNA with a much larger clone's protein that differs at residue 12, likely a read error; the protein shown was translated from the DNA. The chain joins TRDV2 to TRDJ1; TRDD3 matches 10 bases. TCRdb records no J gene; here it was assigned by comparing the DNA to germline. The germline CDR1 and CDR2 sequences are GEAIGNYY and EKD. The CDR3 is 18 amino acids. With V trimmed by 0 bases and J by 2 bases, 11 bases remained unmatched. This CDR3 reads CACDTVGVLGDRTDKLIF. CDR3 DNA: TGTGCCTGTGACACCGTGGGAGTGCTGGGGGATAGGACCGATAAACTCATCTTT.

As to this clone: With only one base between it and a far larger clone, this is likely a read error. This chain links TRDV2 with TRDJ3; weak D call: TRDD2 (5 bases). The J gene comes from matching the DNA to germline here; TCRdb lacks it. This CDR3 has 18 residues. The V gene's germline CDR1 is GEAIGNYY and CDR2 EKD. CDR3 coding DNA: TGCGCCTGTGACGCGATATCTTCCAACTCCTGGGACACCCGACAGATGTTTTTC. It is translated as CACDAISSNSWDTRQMFF.

This clone was observed a handful of times. TCRdb shows a much larger clone's protein in place of this DNA's translation, and the two differ at residue 5, likely through a read error; the protein shown is translated from the DNA. The V gene is TRDV2, the J gene TRDJ1; 10 bases are a match to TRDD3. Assignment of the J gene here rests on matching the DNA to germline, because TCRdb gives none. The J segment lost 5 bases and the V segment lost 3 bases, leaving 8 bases of the junction unmatched. The germline CDR1 and CDR2 sequences are GEAIGNYY and EKD. The CDR3 has 15 amino acids. CDR3 protein: CACDALGDNRDKLIF. CDR3 coding DNA: TGTGCCTGTGACGCGCTGGGGGATAACCGGGATAAACTCATCTTT.

This clone was counted between two and nine times. The likely explanation is a read error, given a far larger clone one base away. Other DNA sequences in the same sample also yield this CDR3. V is TRDV2 and J is TRDJ1, with TRDD3 identical over 7 bases. The J gene is absent in TCRdb and was assigned here via DNA matching to germline. The junction had 27 bases not matched to a gene; V was cut back by 1 base and J by 2 bases. Germline values: CDR1 GEAIGNYY, CDR2 EKD. The CDR3 runs 22 residues. The CDR3 protein is CACDTQRLMEAPTGEGTDKLIF. The CDR3 DNA sequence: TGTGCCTGTGACACACAACGGCTCATGGAAGCACCGACTGGGGAAGGTACCGATAAACTCATCTTT.

This clone was detected only a few times. The protein in TCRdb stems from a much larger clone and differs at residue 8 from this DNA's translation, likely a read error; here the protein is translated from the DNA. The J gene is TRDJ1, the V gene TRDV1, with 8 bases matching TRDD3. Because TCRdb records no J gene, it was assigned here through a match of the DNA to germline. CDR3 size: 21 residues. V gave up 1 base and J gave up 0 bases; unmatched junction bases: 19. The V gene's germline CDR1 is TSWWSYY and CDR2 QGS. The CDR3 spells CALGERAPPSYWGSYTDKLIF. The CDR3 DNA reads as TGTGCTCTTGGGGAACGGGCCCCCCCCTCTTACTGGGGGTCCTACACCGATAAACTCATCTTT.

To note about this clone: This likely reflects a read error, since a far larger clone is one base away. Other DNA sequences within the sample encode an identical CDR3. J is TRDJ2 and V is TRDV1, with D perhaps TRDD2 (8 bases). The J gene is not listed in TCRdb, so it was assigned here from a DNA match to germline. The CDR3 is 22 amino acids. The V and J ends lost 3 bases and 7 bases respectively, with 36 bases between them. CDR1 TSWWSYY and CDR2 QGS come from the germline V gene. CDR3 region: CALGEAQLPTFGWGLVGAQLFF. The CDR3 coding sequence is TGTGCTCTTGGGGAGGCGCAGCTTCCTACGTTTGGCTGGGGGTTAGTTGGAGCACAACTCTTCTTT.

This clone has only a few counts. A read error likely explains this, since a far larger clone differs by one base. The sample carries other DNA sequences with the same CDR3. The rearrangement uses TRDV1 and TRDJ1; TRDD3 agrees at 10 bases. As TCRdb names no J gene, one was assigned here on the basis of a DNA match to germline. The V segment lost 1 base and the J segment 4 bases; nucleotides outside the gene matches: 33. The germline gives CDR1 TSWWSYY, CDR2 QGS. This CDR3 contains 25 residues. The CDR3 coding sequence is TGTGCTCTTGGGGAACCCTATATCGCGTCCTTAAGGGTCTATACGGGGGATACGCGTTTCGATAAACTCATCTTT. As protein: CALGEPYIASLRVYTGDTRFDKLIF.

This clone was seen only a few times. TCRdb lists the protein of a much larger clone for this DNA, which differs at residue 12, so this is likely a read error; the protein given here is translated from the DNA itself. The J segment was not called; the V segment is TRDV1. Germline V gene sequence: CDR1 TSWWSYY, CDR2 QGS. The CDR3 totals 14 residues. The CDR3, as DNA: TGTGCTCTTGGGGAACCCCCCAGGACCGATAAACCCATCTTT. Translated, it gives CALGEPPRTDKPIF.

As to this clone: One base separates it from a far larger clone, so it is likely a read error. The J gene is uncalled and the V gene is TRDV1; the listed D gene, TRDD3, was not tested against the DNA. CDR3 length: 28 residues. Germline CDR1 and CDR2: TSWWSYY and QGS. The CDR3 here is CALGERNAFLRVLDLHKTSSWDTRQMFF. CDR3 nucleotide sequence: TGTGCTCTTGGGGAACGGAACGCCTTCCTACGGGTACTGGACCTACACAAAACCAGCTCCTGGGACACCCGACAGATGTTCTTC.

Only a few counts were recorded for this clone. A far bigger clonotype differs at one base, so this is likely a read error. Within the sample, other DNA sequences also encode this same CDR3. This sequence joins TRDV1 and TRDJ1; TRDD3 might be the D (5 bases). Here the J gene was assigned by germline matching of the DNA, as TCRdb has none. Between the trimmed V and J ends, which lost 3 bases and 0 bases, there was a span of 32 bases. Germline V lookup: CDR1 TSWWSYY, CDR2 QGS. The CDR3 covers 22 residues. The CDR3 protein is CALGDPWPHLLRTGEYTDKLIF. Written as DNA, the CDR3 is TGTGCTCTTGGGGACCCTTGGCCCCATCTTCTGCGTACCGGGGAGTACACCGATAAACTCATCTTT.

This clone was observed many times. This DNA's translation and the protein TCRdb lists, from a much larger clone, do not match at residue 11, likely due to a read error; the protein shown is translated from the DNA. V and J are TRDV1 and TRDJ1, with 10 bases fitting TRDD3. TCRdb gives no J gene; it was assigned here by matching the DNA to germline. The J segment lost 0 bases and the V segment lost 5 bases, leaving 30 bases of the junction unmatched. Germline values: CDR1 TSWWSYY, CDR2 QGS. The length of the CDR3 is 24 residues. CDR3 sequence (DNA): TGTGCTCTTGGGCACTACATACCCGTTTTCGGCTGGGGGATAGTGGACCTGTACACCGATAAACTCATCTTT. Translated: CALGHYIPVFGWGIVDLYTDKLIF.

This clone came up a few times. A far larger clone is only one base removed, so a read error is likely. Different DNA sequences within this sample yield the same CDR3. The V gene is TRAV38-2/DV8, the J gene TRDJ1; the D is unclear. As TCRdb names no J gene, one was assigned here on the basis of a DNA match to germline. CDR3 length: 14 amino acids. Per the germline V gene, CDR1 is TSESDYY and CDR2 is QEAYKQQN. In DNA form, the CDR3 reads TGTGCCTATAGGAGCCCGTATCTCAGGACGAAACTCATCTTT. Its translation is CAYRSPYLRTKLIF.

This clone came up many times. The protein TCRdb gives is from a much larger clone and does not agree with this DNA's translation at residue 10, likely a read error; the protein shown here comes from the DNA. The rearrangement links TRDV1 to TRDJ1, with TRDD3 matching 13 bases. The J gene was missing in TCRdb and was found by matching the end of the DNA to germline. J lost 8 bases, V lost 2 bases, and 20 bases had no gene match. Germline loops: CDR1 TSWWSYY, CDR2 QGS. The CDR3 has 20 amino acids. DNA of the CDR3: TGTGCTCTTGGGGAAGCCTCTGTCTCCCCCACTGGGGGATACGCGATCAAACTCATCTTT. Its translation: CALGEASVSPTGGYAIKLIF.

This clone came up many times. A far larger clone is off by one base, so a read error is likely. Other DNA sequences in the same sample also yield this CDR3. With the J gene uncalled, the V gene is TRDV1; the DNA was not used to check the table's D call, TRDD3. CDR3 length: 21 amino acids. CDR1 is TSWWSYY, CDR2 QGS, per germline. The CDR3: CALGEPRFLRRWGIPTDKLIF. The CDR3 DNA sequence: TGTGCTCTTGGGGAACCCCGTTTCCTACGTAGGTGGGGGATACCAACCGATAAGCTCATCTTT.

This clone was detected ten times or more. TCRdb's protein for this DNA is that of a much larger clone and differs from the translation at residue 9, likely a read error; the protein shown is the DNA translation. This chain joins TRDV3 and TRDJ1, with TRDD3 matching over 11 bases. The germline gives CDR1 TVYSNPD, CDR2 GDNSRS (reference sequence). J lost 3 bases, V lost 1 base, and 25 bases had no gene match. The CDR3 extends over 21 amino acids. The CDR3 here is CAFIINPRHIGGYAVADKLIF. CDR3 nucleotide sequence: TGTGCCTTTATAATTAACCCTCGACACATTGGGGGATACGCTGTAGCCGATAAACTCATCTTT.

This clone appeared many times. A read error is likely here: a far larger clone is one base away. Other nucleotide sequences in the sample specify the same CDR3. The chain couples TRDV2 to TRDJ1; 7 positions match TRDD3. CDR1 is GEAIGNYY and CDR2 is EKD in the germline V gene. The CDR3 extends over 18 amino acids. The CDR3 spells CACDTLSTGEQYTDKLIF. In DNA form, the CDR3 reads TGTGCCTGTGACACCCTAAGTACTGGGGAACAGTACACCGATAAACTCATCTTC.

This clone was seen many times. Since a far larger clone is one base different, this is likely a read error. The same CDR3 can be traced to other DNA sequences in this sample. The chain employs TRDV1 and TRDJ2; 9 positions agree with TRDD3. The length of the CDR3 is 19 residues. Looked up from germline, CDR1 is TSWWSYY and CDR2 is QGS. Trimming at V came to 8 bases and at J to 2 bases, leaving 18 bases not matched to a gene. The CDR3 region has the DNA TGTGCTCTTTTTCCCACTGTTGGGGGATATTTAGCCTTGACAGCACAACTCTTCTTT. As protein: CALFPTVGGYLALTAQLFF.